The TCR beta chain under discussion was sequenced for a study of CD8 T cells in Susac syndrome. Per the germline V gene, CDR1 is LGHNA and CDR2 is YNFKEQ. This CDR3 comprises 18 residues. V lost 3 bases to trimming and J lost 4 bases, with 23 bases between them. Random hexamers were used to reverse transcribe an amount of roughly 0.45 to 1 ug RNA. A single record per CDR3 protein comes from TCRdb applying MiXCR to the immunoSEQ multiplex PCR reads. The profile shows 120,000 to 150,000 distinct CDR3 sequences, roughly 94% of them singletons. The chain is built from TRBV4-2 and TRBJ2-3; a possible D gene is TRBD2 (6 bases). This TCR was sampled from a human donor in good health. Material for sequencing was CD8+ T cells from PBMCs. CDR3 residues: CASSHPPRASETPDTQYF. CDR3 nucleotides: TGTGCCAGCAGCCACCCACCGCGGGCTAGCGAAACCCCAGATACGCAGTATTTT.